This T cell receptor beta chain appears in the sequencing data of a study of cytomegalovirus exposure and HLA in healthy donors. Study-level points and caveats: First-cohort TCR clusters were later found to tend to co-occur in the approximately 110 validation repertoires.

Using immunoSEQ multiplex PCR, the repertoire was profiled, and TCRdb retains in-frame clones only, with some absent. This table holds some 70,000 clones, approximately 90% found once. The CDR3 totals 11 residues. Germline V gene lookup returns CDR1 DFQATT and CDR2 SNEGSKA (reference sequence). V was trimmed by 5 bases and J by 4 bases, leaving 8 bases between them. This clone was seen just once. Its antigen is as yet unknown. The V call is TRBV20-1, the J call TRBJ1-2; D perhaps matches TRBD1 (6 bases). Material: PBMCs. This sequence originates from a woman younger than 35 in good health and CMV-seronegative. In nucleotides, the CDR3 is TGCAGTGCTGGACAGAGCTATGGCTACACCTTC. This gives the protein CSAGQSYGYTF.